The source of this T cell receptor (beta chain) is a study of blood T cell repertoires in COVID-19. Across the study: From T cells, B-cell-depleted T cells, or PBMCs came the material, which was cDNA or gDNA.

The table came from immunoSEQ multiplex PCR; TCRdb's copy has only in-frame clones and leaves some out. The sample yields approximately 240,000 clones, 65% to 80% seen once. Trimming pared 0 bases from V and 4 bases from J, leaving 13 bases between. CDR1 and CDR2 (germline): SGHRS, YFSETQ. The CDR3 has 15 residues. The chain recombines TRBV5-1 with TRBJ1-2; D gene uncertain. Source material: peripheral blood. This TCR was sampled from a woman aged 35 to 49 with active or convalescent COVID-19. DNA for the CDR3: TGCGCCAGCAGCTTGGCCGATTCGGGAGCCTATGGCTACACCTTC. Amino acid sequence: CASSLADSGAYGYTF.